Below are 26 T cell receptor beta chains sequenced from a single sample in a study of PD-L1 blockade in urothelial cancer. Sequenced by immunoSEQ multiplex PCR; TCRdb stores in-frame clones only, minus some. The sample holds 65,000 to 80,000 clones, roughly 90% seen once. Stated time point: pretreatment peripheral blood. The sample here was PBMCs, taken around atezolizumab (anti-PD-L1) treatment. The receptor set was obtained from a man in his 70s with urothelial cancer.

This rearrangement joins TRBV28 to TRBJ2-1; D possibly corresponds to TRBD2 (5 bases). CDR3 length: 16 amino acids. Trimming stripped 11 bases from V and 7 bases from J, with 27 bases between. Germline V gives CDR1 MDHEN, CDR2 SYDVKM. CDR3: CAGCLRRVFLRNEQFF. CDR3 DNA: TGTGCCGGCTGCCTGAGGCGGGTCTTCCTCCGAAATGAGCAGTTCTTC.

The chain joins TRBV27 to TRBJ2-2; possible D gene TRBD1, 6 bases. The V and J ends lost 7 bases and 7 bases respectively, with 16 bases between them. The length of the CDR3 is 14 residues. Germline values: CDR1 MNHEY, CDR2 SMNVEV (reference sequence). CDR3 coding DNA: TGTGCCAGCATAAAGAGGGGGTTGGGCGGGGAGCTGTTTTTT. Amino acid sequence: CASIKRGLGGELFF.

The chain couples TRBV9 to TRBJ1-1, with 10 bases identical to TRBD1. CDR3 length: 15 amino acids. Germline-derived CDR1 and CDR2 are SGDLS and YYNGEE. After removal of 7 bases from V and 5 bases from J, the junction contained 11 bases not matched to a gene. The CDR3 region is CASRMTGQGETEAFF. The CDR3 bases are TGTGCCAGCCGAATGACCGGACAGGGGGAGACTGAAGCTTTCTTT.

Written as DNA, the CDR3 is TGTGCCAGCAGCCCGGGACTAGCGTCTTACAATGAGCAGTTCTTC. Its protein product is CASSPGLASYNEQFF. The V gene is TRBV7-9, the J gene TRBJ2-1, with 10 bases fitting TRBD2. Germline CDR1 and CDR2: SEHNR and FQNEAQ (reference sequence). With 5 bases clipped from V and 4 bases from J, the junction kept 5 bases outside the gene matches. This CDR3 contains 15 residues.

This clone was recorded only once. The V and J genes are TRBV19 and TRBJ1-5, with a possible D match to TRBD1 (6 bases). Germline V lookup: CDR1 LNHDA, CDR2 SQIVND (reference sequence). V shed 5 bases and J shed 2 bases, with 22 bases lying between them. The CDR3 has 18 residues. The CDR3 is CASSSSTGPGIGNQPQHF. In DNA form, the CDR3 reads TGTGCCAGTAGTTCATCGACAGGCCCGGGGATTGGCAATCAGCCCCAGCATTTT.

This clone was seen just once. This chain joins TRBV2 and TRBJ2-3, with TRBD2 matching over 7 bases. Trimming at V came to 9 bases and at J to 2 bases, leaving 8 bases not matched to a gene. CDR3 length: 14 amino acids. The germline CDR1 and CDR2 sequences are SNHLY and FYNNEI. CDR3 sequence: CASAGTTPTDTQYF. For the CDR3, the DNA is TGTGCCAGTGCCGGGACTACACCCACAGATACGCAGTATTTT.

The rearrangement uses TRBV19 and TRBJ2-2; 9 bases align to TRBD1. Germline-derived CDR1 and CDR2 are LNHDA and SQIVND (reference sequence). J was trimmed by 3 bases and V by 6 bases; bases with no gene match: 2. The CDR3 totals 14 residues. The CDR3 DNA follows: TGTGCCAGTAGGGGACAGGGAGACACCGGGGAGCTGTTTTTT. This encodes CASRGQGDTGELFF.

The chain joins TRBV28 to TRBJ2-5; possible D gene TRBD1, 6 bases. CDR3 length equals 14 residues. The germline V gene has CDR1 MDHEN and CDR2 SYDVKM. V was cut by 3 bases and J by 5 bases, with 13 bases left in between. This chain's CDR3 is CASSLPTGPETQYF. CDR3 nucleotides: TGTGCCAGCAGTTTGCCGACAGGCCCGGAGACCCAGTACTTC.

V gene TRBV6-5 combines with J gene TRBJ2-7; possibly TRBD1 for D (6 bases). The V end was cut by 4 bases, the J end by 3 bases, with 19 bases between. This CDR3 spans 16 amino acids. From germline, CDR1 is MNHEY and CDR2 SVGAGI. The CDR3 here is CASSFRTGPIFYEQYF. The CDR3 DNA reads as TGTGCCAGCAGTTTCCGAACAGGGCCCATTTTCTACGAGCAGTACTTC.

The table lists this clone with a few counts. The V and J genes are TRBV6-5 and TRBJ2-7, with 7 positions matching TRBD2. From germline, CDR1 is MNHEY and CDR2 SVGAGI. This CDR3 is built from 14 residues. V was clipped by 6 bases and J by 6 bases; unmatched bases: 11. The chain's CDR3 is CASRSTELAGEQYF. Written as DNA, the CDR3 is TGTGCCAGCAGGTCGACGGAGTTAGCGGGCGAGCAGTACTTC.

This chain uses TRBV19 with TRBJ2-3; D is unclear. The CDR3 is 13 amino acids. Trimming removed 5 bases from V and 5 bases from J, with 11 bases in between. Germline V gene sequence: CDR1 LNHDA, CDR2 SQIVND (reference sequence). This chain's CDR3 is CASSRSRRDTQYF. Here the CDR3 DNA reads TGTGCCAGTAGTCGCTCCCGGAGAGATACGCAGTATTTT.

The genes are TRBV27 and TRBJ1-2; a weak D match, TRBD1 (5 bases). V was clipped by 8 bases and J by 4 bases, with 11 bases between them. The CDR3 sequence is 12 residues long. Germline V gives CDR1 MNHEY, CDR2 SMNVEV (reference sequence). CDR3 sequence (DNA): TGTGCCAGCGGGGGGAAGCCCTATGGCTACACCTTC. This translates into CASGGKPYGYTF.

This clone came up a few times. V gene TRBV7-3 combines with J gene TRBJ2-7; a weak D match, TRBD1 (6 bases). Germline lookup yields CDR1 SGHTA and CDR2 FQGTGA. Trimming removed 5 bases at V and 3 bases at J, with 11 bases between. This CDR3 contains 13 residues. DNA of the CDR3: TGTGCCAGCAGCCCACAGGGAGACTACGAGCAGTACTTC. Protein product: CASSPQGDYEQYF.

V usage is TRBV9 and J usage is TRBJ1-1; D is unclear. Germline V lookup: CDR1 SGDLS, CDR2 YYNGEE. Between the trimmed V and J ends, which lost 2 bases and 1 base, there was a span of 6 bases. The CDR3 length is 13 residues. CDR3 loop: CASSVPWNTEAFF. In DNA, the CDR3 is TGTGCCAGCAGCGTCCCCTGGAACACTGAAGCTTTCTTT.

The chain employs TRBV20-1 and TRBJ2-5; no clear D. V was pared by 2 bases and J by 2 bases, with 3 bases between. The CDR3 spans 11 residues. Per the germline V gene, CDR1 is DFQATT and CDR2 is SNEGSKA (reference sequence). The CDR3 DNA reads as TGCAGTGCTAGACGGCAAGAGACCCAGTACTTC. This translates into CSARRQETQYF.

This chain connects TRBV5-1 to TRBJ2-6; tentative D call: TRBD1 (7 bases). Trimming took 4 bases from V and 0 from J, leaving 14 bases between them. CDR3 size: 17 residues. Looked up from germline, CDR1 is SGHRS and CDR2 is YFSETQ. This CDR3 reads CASSRRGDGSGANVLTF. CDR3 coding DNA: TGCGCCAGCAGCCGCAGGGGGGACGGCTCTGGGGCCAACGTCCTGACTTTC.

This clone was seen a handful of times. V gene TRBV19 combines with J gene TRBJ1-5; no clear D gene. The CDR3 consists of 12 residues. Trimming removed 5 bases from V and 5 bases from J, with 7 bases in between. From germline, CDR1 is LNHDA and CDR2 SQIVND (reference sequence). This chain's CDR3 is CASSPQDQPQHF. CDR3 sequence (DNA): TGTGCCAGTAGTCCCCAGGATCAGCCCCAGCATTTT.

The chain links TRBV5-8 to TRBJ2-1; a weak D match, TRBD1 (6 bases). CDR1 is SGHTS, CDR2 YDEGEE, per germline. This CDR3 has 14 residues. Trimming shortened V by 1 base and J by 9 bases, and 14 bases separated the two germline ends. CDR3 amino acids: CASSLQRGSSEQFF. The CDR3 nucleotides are TGTGCCAGCAGCTTGCAGAGGGGGTCAAGTGAGCAGTTCTTC.

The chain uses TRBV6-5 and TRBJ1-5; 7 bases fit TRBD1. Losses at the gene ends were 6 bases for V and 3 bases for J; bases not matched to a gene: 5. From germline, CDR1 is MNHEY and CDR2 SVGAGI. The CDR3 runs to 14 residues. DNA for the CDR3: TGTGCCAGCAGATCACAGGGGATCAATCAGCCCCAGCATTTT. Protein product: CASRSQGINQPQHF.

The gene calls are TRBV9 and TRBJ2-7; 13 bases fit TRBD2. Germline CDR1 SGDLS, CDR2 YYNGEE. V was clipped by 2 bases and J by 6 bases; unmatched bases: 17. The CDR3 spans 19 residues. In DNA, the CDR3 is TGTGCCAGCAGCGTGTATCGAAGACTAGCGGGAGGCCCTCAGGGCGAGCAGTACTTC. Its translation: CASSVYRRLAGGPQGEQYF.

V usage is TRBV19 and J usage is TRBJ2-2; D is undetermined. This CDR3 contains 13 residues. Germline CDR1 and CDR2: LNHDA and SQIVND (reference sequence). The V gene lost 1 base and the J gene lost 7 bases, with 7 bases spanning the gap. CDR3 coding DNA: TGTGCCAGTAGTATAGTGAGGTACGGGGAGCTGTTTTTT. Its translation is CASSIVRYGELFF.

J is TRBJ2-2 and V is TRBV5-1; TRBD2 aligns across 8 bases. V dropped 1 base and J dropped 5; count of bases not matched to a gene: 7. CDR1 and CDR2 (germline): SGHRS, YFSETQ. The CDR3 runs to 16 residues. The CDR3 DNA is TGCGCCAGCAGCTTGAGAGCGTCGGGAGGGACCGGGGAGCTGTTTTTT. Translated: CASSLRASGGTGELFF.

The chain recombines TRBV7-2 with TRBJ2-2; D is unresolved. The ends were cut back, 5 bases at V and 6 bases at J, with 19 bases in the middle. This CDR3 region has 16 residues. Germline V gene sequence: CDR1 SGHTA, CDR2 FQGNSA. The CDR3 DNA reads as TGTGCCAGCAGCCGATTTAGCTACTCCGGTGCCGGGGAGCTGTTTTTT. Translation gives CASSRFSYSGAGELFF.

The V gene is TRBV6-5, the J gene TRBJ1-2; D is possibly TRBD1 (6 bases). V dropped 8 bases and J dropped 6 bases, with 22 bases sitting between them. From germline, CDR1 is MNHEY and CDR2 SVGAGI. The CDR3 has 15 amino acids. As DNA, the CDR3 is TGTGCCAGCGGGGGGGAAAGGGGGTCCTTGCATGGCTACACCTTC. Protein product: CASGGERGSLHGYTF.

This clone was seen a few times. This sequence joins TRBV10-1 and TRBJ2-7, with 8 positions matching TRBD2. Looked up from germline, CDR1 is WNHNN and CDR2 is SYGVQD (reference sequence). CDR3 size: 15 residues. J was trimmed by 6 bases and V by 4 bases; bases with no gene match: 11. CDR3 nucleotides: TGCGCCAGCAGTGTGGGACTAGGATCAGGGTTCGAGCAGTACTTC. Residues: CASSVGLGSGFEQYF.

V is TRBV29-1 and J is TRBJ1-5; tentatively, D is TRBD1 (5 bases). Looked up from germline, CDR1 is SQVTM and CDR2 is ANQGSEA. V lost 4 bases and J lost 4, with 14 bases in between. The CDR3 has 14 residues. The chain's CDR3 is CSVGEGLPNQPQHF. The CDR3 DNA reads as TGCAGCGTTGGGGAGGGACTTCCGAATCAGCCCCAGCATTTT.